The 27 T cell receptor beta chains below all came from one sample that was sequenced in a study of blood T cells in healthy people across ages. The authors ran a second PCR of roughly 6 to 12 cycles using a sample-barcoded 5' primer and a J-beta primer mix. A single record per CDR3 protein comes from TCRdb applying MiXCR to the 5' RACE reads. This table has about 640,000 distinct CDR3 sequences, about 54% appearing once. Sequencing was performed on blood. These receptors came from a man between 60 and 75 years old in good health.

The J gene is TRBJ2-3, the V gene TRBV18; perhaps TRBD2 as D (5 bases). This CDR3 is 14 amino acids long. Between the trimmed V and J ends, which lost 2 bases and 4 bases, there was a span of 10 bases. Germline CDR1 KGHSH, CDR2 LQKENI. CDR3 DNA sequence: TGTGCCAGCTCACCAACGCTAGCCGCAGATACGCAGTATTTT. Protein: CASSPTLAADTQYF.

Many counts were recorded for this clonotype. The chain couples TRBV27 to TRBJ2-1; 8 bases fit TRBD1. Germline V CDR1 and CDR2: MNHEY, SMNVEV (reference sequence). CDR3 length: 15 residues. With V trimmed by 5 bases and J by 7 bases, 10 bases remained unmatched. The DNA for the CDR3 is TGTGCCAGCAGTCCCAGGACAGGGTGGTGGAATGAGCAGTTCTTC. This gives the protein CASSPRTGWWNEQFF.

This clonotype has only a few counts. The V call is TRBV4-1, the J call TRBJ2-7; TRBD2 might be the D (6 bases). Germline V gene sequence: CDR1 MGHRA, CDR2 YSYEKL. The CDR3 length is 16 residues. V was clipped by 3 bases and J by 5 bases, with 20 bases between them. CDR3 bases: TGCGCCAGCAGCCATACCGGAGCGGGCGTACGCCACGAGCAGTACTTC. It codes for CASSHTGAGVRHEQYF.

CDR3 sequence (DNA): TGTGCCAGCAGTTTTGGTTCAGAGGGAGTTTATTCACCCCTCCACTTT. Its protein product is CASSFGSEGVYSPLHF. The V call is TRBV6-2 or TRBV6-3, the J call TRBJ1-6, with D unclear. This CDR3 comprises 16 residues. The V end was cut by 4 bases, the J end by 8 bases, with 18 bases between. Germline CDR1 and CDR2: MNHEY and SVGEGT.

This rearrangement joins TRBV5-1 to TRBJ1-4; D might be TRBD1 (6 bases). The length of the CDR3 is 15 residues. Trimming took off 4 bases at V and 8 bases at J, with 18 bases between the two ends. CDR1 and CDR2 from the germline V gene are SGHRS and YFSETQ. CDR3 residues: CASSTGGTREEKLFF. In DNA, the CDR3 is TGCGCCAGCAGCACCGGAGGGACAAGAGAGGAAAAACTGTTTTTT.

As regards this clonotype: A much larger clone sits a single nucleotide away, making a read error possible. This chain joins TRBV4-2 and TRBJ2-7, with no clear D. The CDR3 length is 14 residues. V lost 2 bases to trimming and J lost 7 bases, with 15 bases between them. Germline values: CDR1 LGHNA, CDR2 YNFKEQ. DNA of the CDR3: TGTGCCAGCAGCCAACAAACAGAGCTCGGGGAGCAGTACTTC. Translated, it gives CASSQQTELGEQYF.

The CDR3 sequence is CSGTGPSGRGTDTQYF. The CDR3, as DNA: TGCAGTGGCACGGGGCCCTCAGGGAGAGGCACAGATACGCAGTATTTT. The rearrangement joins TRBV20-1 to TRBJ2-3; D is possibly TRBD1 or TRBD2 (5 bases each). In germline, CDR1 is DFQATT, CDR2 SNEGSKA (reference sequence). The CDR3 runs 16 residues. V was cut by 7 bases and J by 1 base, with 21 bases left in between.

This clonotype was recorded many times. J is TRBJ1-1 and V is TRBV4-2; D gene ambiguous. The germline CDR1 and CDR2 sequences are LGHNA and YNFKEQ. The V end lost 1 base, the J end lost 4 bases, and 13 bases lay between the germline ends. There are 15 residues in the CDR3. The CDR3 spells CASSQVQTQFTEAFF. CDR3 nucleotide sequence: TGTGCCAGCAGCCAAGTTCAAACGCAGTTCACTGAAGCTTTCTTT.

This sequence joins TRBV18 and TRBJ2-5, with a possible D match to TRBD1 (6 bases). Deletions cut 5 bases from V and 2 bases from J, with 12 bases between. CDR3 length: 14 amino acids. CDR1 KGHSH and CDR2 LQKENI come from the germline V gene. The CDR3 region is CASSGGREQETQYF. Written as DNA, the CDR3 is TGTGCCAGCTCAGGGGGCCGGGAACAAGAGACCCAGTACTTC.

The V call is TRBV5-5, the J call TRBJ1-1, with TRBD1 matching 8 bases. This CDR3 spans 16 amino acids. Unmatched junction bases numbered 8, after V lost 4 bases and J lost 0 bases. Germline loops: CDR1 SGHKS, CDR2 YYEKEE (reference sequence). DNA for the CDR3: TGTGCCAGCAGCAAGGACAGGGTAGGGGTGAACACTGAAGCTTTCTTT. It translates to CASSKDRVGVNTEAFF.

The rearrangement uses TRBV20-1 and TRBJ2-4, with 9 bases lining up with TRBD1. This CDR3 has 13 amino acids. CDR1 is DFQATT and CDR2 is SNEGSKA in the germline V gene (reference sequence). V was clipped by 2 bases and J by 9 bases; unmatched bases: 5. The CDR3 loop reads CSARPGTGIIQYF. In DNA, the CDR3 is TGCAGTGCTAGACCCGGGACAGGGATCATTCAGTACTTC.

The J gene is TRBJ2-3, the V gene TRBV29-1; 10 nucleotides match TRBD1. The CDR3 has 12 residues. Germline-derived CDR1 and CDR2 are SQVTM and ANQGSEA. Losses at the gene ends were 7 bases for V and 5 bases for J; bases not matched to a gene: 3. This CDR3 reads CSGGQGIDTQYF. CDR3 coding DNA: TGCAGCGGGGGACAGGGGATAGATACGCAGTATTTT.

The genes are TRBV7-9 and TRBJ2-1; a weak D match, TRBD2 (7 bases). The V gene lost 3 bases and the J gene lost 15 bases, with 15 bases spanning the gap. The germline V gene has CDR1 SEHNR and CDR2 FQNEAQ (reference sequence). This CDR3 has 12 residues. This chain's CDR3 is CASSFTQGRGFF. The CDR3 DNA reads TGTGCCAGCAGCTTTACCCAGGGGAGGGGGTTCTTC. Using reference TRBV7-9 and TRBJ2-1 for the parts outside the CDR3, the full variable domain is DTGVSQNPRHKITKRGQNVTFRCDPISEHNRLYWYRQTLGQGPEFLTYFQNEAQLEKSRLLSDRFSAERPKGSFSTLEIQRTEQGDSAMYLCASSFTQGRGFFGPGTRLTVL.

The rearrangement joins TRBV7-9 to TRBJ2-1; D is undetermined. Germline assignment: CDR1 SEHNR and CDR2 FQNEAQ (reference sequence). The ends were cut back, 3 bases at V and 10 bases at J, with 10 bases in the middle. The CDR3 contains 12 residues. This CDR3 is CASSLAGYEQFF. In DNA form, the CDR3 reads TGTGCCAGCAGCTTGGCCGGGTACGAGCAGTTCTTC.

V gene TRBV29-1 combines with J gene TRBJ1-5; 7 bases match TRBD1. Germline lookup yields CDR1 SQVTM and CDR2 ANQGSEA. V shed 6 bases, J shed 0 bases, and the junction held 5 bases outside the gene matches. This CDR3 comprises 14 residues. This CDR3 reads CSVGQTDSNQPQHF. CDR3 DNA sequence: TGCAGCGTGGGACAGACAGATAGCAATCAGCCCCAGCATTTT.

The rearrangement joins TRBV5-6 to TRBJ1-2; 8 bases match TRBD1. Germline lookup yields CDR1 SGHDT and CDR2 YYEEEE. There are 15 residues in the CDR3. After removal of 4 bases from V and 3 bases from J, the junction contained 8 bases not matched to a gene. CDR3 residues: CASSPDRGGDYGYTF. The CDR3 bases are TGTGCCAGCAGCCCAGACAGGGGCGGTGACTATGGCTACACCTTC.

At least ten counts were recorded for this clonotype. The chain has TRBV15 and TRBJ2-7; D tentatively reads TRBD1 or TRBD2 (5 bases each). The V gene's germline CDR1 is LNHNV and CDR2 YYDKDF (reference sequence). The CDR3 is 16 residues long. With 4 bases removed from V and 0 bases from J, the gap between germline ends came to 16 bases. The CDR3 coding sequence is TGTGCCACCAGCAAACCTCCGGGACCCGTCTCCTACGAGCAGTACTTC. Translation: CATSKPPGPVSYEQYF. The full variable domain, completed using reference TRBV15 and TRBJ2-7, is DAMVIQNPRYQVTQFGKPVTLSCSQTLNHNVMYWYQQKSSQAPKLLFHYYDKDFNNEADTPDNFQSRRPNTSFCFLDIRSPGLGDTAMYLCATSKPPGPVSYEQYFGPGTRLTVT.

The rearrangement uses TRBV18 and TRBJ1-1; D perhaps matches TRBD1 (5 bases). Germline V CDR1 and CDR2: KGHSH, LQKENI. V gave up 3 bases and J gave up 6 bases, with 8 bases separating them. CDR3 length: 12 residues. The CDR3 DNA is TGTGCCAGCTCACCCGGGGACGCTGAAGCTTTCTTT. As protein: CASSPGDAEAFF. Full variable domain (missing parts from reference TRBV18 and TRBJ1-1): NAGVMQNPRHLVRRRGQEARLRCSPMKGHSHVYWYRQLPEEGLKFMVYLQKENIIDESGMPKERFSAEFPKEGPSILRIQQVVRGDSAAYFCASSPGDAEAFFGQGTRLTVV.

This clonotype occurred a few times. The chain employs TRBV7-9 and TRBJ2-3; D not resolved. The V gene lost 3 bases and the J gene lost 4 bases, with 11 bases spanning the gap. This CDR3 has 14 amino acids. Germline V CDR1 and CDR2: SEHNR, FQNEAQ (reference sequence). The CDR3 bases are TGTGCCAGCAGCTTTGATATCGGATCAGATACGCAGTATTTT. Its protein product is CASSFDIGSDTQYF.

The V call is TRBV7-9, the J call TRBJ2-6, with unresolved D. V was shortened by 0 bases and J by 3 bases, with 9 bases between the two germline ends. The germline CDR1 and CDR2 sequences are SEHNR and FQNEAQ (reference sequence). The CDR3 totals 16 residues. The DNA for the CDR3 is TGTGCCAGCAGCTTAGCGCGGTGGCGTGGGGCCAACGTCCTGACTTTC. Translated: CASSLARWRGANVLTF. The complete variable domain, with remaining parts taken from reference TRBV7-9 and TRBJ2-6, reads DTGVSQNPRHKITKRGQNVTFRCDPISEHNRLYWYRQTLGQGPEFLTYFQNEAQLEKSRLLSDRFSAERPKGSFSTLEIQRTEQGDSAMYLCASSLARWRGANVLTFGAGSRLTVL.

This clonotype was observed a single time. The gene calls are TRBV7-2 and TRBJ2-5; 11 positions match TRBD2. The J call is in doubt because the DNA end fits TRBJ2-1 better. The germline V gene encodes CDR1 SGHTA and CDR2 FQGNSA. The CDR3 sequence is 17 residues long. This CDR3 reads CASSLGGLAGNQETQFF. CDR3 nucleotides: TGTGCCAGCAGCTTAGGAGGACTAGCGGGTAACCAAGAGACCCAGTTCTTC.

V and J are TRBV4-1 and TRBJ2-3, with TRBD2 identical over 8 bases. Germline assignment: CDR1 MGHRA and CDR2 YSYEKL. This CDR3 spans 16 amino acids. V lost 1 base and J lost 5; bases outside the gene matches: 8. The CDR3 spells CASSQVRRGGRDTQYF. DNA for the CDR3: TGCGCCAGCAGCCAAGTACGCCGGGGGGGCCGAGATACGCAGTATTTT.

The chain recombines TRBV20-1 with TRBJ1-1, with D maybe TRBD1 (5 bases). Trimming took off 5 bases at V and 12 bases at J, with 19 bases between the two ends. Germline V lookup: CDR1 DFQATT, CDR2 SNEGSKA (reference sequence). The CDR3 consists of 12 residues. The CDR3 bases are TGCAGTGCTCCTCAAATGGGGCAGGGCACTTTCTTT. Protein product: CSAPQMGQGTFF.

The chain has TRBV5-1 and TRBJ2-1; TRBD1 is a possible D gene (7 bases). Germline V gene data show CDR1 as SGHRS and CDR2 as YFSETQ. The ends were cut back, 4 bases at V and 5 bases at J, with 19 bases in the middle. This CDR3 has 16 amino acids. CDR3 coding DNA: TGCGCCAGCAGCGGAGGGACAGCCCAACGAAACAATGAGCAGTTCTTC. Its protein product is CASSGGTAQRNNEQFF. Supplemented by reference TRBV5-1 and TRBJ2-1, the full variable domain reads KAGVTQTPRYLIKTRGQQVTLSCSPISGHRSVSWYQQTPGQGLQFLFEYFSETQRNKGNFPGRFSGRQFSNSRSEMNVSTLELGDSALYLCASSGGTAQRNNEQFFGPGTRLTVL.

Written as DNA, the CDR3 is TGTGCCAGCAGGCGTCGGACAGCCAGGGAGACCCAGTACTTC. Translation gives CASRRRTARETQYF. The chain links TRBV11-2 to TRBJ2-5; D possibly corresponds to TRBD1 (6 bases). Trimming cost V 6 bases and J 5 bases, with 16 bases left between them. The CDR3 runs 14 residues. CDR1 is SGHAT and CDR2 is FQNNGV in the germline V gene.

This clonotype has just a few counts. CDR3 region: CSAREINEKLFF. The CDR3, as DNA: TGCAGTGCTAGGGAGATTAATGAAAAACTGTTTTTT. The chain couples TRBV20-1 to TRBJ1-4; the D is unclear. Looked up from germline, CDR1 is DFQATT and CDR2 is SNEGSKA (reference sequence). The germline V and J ends were trimmed by 3 bases and 4 bases, with 6 bases remaining between them. The CDR3 extends over 12 amino acids.

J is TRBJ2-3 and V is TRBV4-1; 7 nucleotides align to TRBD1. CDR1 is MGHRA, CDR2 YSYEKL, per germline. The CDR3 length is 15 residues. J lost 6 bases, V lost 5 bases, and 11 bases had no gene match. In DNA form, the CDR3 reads TGCGCCAGCAGCACAAGGACAGGCAGTTTGGATACGCAGTATTTT. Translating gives CASSTRTGSLDTQYF.